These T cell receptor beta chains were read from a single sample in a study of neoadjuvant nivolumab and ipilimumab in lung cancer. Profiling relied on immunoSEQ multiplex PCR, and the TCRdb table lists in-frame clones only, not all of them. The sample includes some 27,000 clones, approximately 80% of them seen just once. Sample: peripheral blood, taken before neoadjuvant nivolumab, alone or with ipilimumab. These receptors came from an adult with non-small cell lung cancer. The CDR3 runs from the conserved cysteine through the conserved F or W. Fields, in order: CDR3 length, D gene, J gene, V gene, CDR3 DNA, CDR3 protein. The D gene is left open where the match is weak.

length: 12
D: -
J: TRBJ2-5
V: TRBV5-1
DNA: TGCGCCAGCAGCCAGACCCAAGAGACCCAGTACTTC
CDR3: CASSQTQETQYF